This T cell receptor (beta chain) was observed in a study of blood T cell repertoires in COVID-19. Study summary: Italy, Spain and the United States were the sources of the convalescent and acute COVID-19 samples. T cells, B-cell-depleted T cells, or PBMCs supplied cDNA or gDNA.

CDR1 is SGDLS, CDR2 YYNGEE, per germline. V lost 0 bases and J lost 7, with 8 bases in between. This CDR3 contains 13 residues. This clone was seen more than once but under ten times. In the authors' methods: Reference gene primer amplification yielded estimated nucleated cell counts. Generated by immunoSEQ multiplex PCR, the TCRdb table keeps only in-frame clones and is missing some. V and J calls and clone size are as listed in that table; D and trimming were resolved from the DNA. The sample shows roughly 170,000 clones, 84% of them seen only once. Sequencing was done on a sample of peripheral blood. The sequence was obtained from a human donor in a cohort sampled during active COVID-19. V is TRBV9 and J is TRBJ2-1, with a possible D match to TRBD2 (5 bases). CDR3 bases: TGTGCCAGCAGCGTAGCGTCGGGGAATGAGCAGTTCTTC. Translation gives CASSVASGNEQFF.